The rows below give T cell receptor beta chains drawn from one sample of a study of Graves' ophthalmopathy and Graves' hyperthyroidism. TCRdb analysed the multiplex PCR reads with MiXCR anew, one entry per CDR3 protein. Seen here are roughly 400,000 distinct CDR3 sequences, less than 20% observed once, and the top ten hold about 7.3%. Sequenced material: peripheral blood. The receptor source for this set is a woman between 18 and 30 years old with stable Graves' hyperthyroidism. The CDR3 runs from the conserved cysteine through the conserved F or W. A D gene is named only where the DNA matches it firmly. Not all rows give a size; the values are once, few, many and, for expanded clones, a class.

D: TRBD1
size: many
J: TRBJ1-2
V: TRBV2
DNA: TGTGCCAGCAGCCACCGGGACAGTAACTATGGCTACACCTTC
CDR3: CASSHRDSNYGYTF

D: -
size: many
J: TRBJ1-6
V: TRBV10-2
DNA: TGCGCCAGCAGTGAGGCAGGGTTCCGCGATTCACCCCTCCACTTT
CDR3: CASSEAGFRDSPLHF

D: -
size: many
J: TRBJ1-1
V: TRBV11-3
DNA: TGTGCCAGCAGCTCGAAATTGGGAAGGCGGGAAGCTTTCTTT
CDR3: CASSSKLGRREAFF

D: -
size: many
J: TRBJ1-2
V: TRBV7-3
DNA: TGTGCCAGCAGCTCTACCTCAACAGGGCCTGGCTACACCTTC
CDR3: CASSSTSTGPGYTF

D: -
size: many
J: TRBJ1-2
V: TRBV24-1
DNA: TGTGCCACCAGTGAAATAGGGGAGTATGGCTACACCTTC
CDR3: CATSEIGEYGYTF

D: -
size: many
J: TRBJ1-1
V: TRBV10-3
DNA: TGTGCCACCCACTTAACGGGACACCGGGGTGGCACTGAAGCTTTCTTT
CDR3: CATHLTGHRGGTEAFF

D: -
size: -
J: TRBJ2-5
V: TRBV7-9
DNA: TGCGCCAGCAGCTTAGTCGCGGGTATCCAAGAGACCAAGTACTTC
CDR3: CASSLVAGIQETKYF

D: TRBD1
size: many
J: TRBJ2-2
V: TRBV20-1
DNA: TGCAGTGCCACGGACAGGGAGATATCCGCCGGGGAGCTGTTTTTT
CDR3: CSATDREISAGELFF

D: TRBD1
size: -
J: TRBJ2-2
V: TRBV4-2
DNA: TGTGCCAGCAGCCAACTGGGACAGGGGCAGGGCACCGGGGAGCTGTTTTTT
CDR3: CASSQLGQGQGTGELFF

D: -
size: -
J: TRBJ1-1
V: TRBV15
DNA: TGTGCCACCAGCAGAGGACAGTCCATGAACACTGAAGCTTTCTTT
CDR3: CATSRGQSMNTEAFF

D: -
size: many
J: TRBJ2-7
V: TRBV20-1
DNA: TGCAGTGCTTCGACCGACTACGAGCAGTACTTC
CDR3: CSASTDYEQYF

D: -
size: many
J: TRBJ1-2
V: TRBV29-1
DNA: TGCAGCGTTGAGGATGAAGCGCGGGGGTATGGCTACACCTTC
CDR3: CSVEDEARGYGYTF

D: -
size: many
J: TRBJ1-2
V: TRBV19
DNA: TGTGCCAGTAGTATTCCGATGACAGCTAACTATGGCTACACCTTC
CDR3: CASSIPMTANYGYTF

D: -
size: many
J: TRBJ1-5
V: TRBV6-2/TRBV6-3
DNA: TGTGCCAGCAGTTACCTCCAAGCAGTAGATCAGCCCCAGCATTTT
CDR3: CASSYLQAVDQPQHF

D: -
size: many
J: TRBJ1-1
V: TRBV19
DNA: TGTGCCAGTATCCCAACCCGAGGGGGTCTGAACACTGAAGCTTTCTTT
CDR3: CASIPTRGGLNTEAFF